One sample yielded the 17 T cell receptor beta chains listed below, sequenced in a study of Ad26.COV2.S vaccination and SARS-CoV-2 variants. Treatment described: roughly 19 received Ad26.COV2.S at low or high dose, single or two shots; about 5 received placebo; per-sample allocation not given. Day 63 after the first vaccine or placebo injection was the time point for sampling. Generated by immunoSEQ multiplex PCR, the TCRdb table keeps only in-frame clones and is missing some. The sample lists roughly 350,000 clones, 86% occurring once. The starting material was peripheral blood, obtained in a trial of Ad26.COV2.S vaccine versus placebo. The origin of the receptors is a person aged 18-60 years who received the Ad26.COV2.S COVID-19 vaccine or a placebo.

The chain uses TRBV5-1 and TRBJ1-1; a weak D match, TRBD1 (5 bases). Germline CDR1 reads SGHRS; CDR2 reads YFSETQ. The ends were cut back, 3 bases at V and 6 bases at J, with 18 bases in the middle. The CDR3 loop spans 15 amino acids. In nucleotides, the CDR3 is TGCGCCAGCAGCTGGGACCCCGCCCCGGAGGCTGAAGCTTTCTTT. This translates into CASSWDPAPEAEAFF.

The V call is TRBV6-2 or TRBV6-3, the J call TRBJ1-5; D call uncertain. The CDR3 extends over 15 amino acids. Germline V gene sequence: CDR1 MNHEY, CDR2 SVGEGT. V lost 4 bases to trimming and J lost 0 bases, with 10 bases between them. The DNA of the CDR3 is TGTGCCAGCAGTTCCACCAGCTATAGCAATCAGCCCCAGCATTTT. Its protein is CASSSTSYSNQPQHF.

The chain is built from TRBV19 and TRBJ1-2, with a possible D match to TRBD1 (6 bases). The germline CDR1 and CDR2 sequences are LNHDA and SQIVND (reference sequence). V lost 7 bases and J 4 bases, leaving 22 bases between the germline ends. The CDR3 is 16 residues long. The CDR3 loop reads CASTPRGRDIIYGYTF. The CDR3 coding sequence is TGTGCCAGTACTCCGAGGGGTAGGGACATAATCTATGGCTACACCTTC.

The V gene is TRBV28, the J gene TRBJ2-2, with D hard to call. Trimming removed 5 bases from V and 4 bases from J, with 8 bases in between. Germline V gene data show CDR1 as MDHEN and CDR2 as SYDVKM. CDR3 length equals 13 residues. Here the CDR3 reads CASSPDFTGELFF. For the CDR3, the DNA is TGTGCCAGCAGTCCAGATTTCACCGGGGAGCTGTTTTTT. Together with reference TRBV28 and TRBJ2-2, the CDR3 gives the full variable domain: DVKVTQSSRYLVKRTGEKVFLECVQDMDHENMFWYRQDPGLGLRLIYFSYDVKMKEKGDIPEGYSVSREKKERFSLILESASTNQTSMYLCASSPDFTGELFFGEGSRLTVL.

The rearrangement links TRBV4-2 to TRBJ2-1; TRBD2 aligns across 15 bases. J lost 6 bases, V lost 1 base, and 1 base had no gene match. Germline V gene data show CDR1 as LGHNA and CDR2 as YNFKEQ. This CDR3 region has 16 residues. In DNA, the CDR3 is TGTGCCAGCAGCCAAGGGACTAGCGGGAGGGCCAATGAGCAGTTCTTC. This translates into CASSQGTSGRANEQFF.

The chain uses TRBV10-3 and TRBJ2-2; D is possibly TRBD2 (5 bases). The CDR3 is 16 residues long. Germline-derived CDR1 and CDR2 are ENHRY and SYGVKD. Trimming stripped 3 bases from V and 3 bases from J, with 14 bases between. CDR3 sequence: CAISDRETTDTGELFF. The CDR3, as DNA: TGTGCCATCAGTGATAGGGAGACTACCGACACCGGGGAGCTGTTTTTT.

This chain connects TRBV7-9 to TRBJ2-7; TRBD1 or TRBD2 may be the D gene (5 bases each). The length of the CDR3 is 16 residues. V lost 5 bases, J lost 4 bases, and 21 bases lay in between. Germline CDR1 SEHNR, CDR2 FQNEAQ (reference sequence). CDR3 amino acids: CASSVPDGTPAYEQYF. CDR3 nucleotides: TGTGCCAGCAGCGTACCGGACGGGACCCCCGCTTACGAGCAGTACTTC. The entire variable domain, with the rest obtained from reference TRBV7-9 and TRBJ2-7, is as follows: DTGVSQNPRHKITKRGQNVTFRCDPISEHNRLYWYRQTLGQGPEFLTYFQNEAQLEKSRLLSDRFSAERPKGSFSTLEIQRTEQGDSAMYLCASSVPDGTPAYEQYFGPGTRLTVT.

The V gene is TRBV10-1, the J gene TRBJ1-4; D not resolved. Germline values: CDR1 WNHNN, CDR2 SYGVQD (reference sequence). The CDR3 runs to 14 residues. Trimming took off 5 bases at V and 7 bases at J, with 14 bases between the two ends. CDR3 sequence: CASSSGQAGEKLFF. In DNA form, the CDR3 reads TGCGCCAGCAGTTCCGGGCAGGCGGGTGAAAAACTGTTTTTT.

This chain uses TRBV7-9 with TRBJ2-3; D is unclear. CDR1 is SEHNR and CDR2 is FQNEAQ in the germline V gene (reference sequence). The CDR3 runs 12 residues. V was clipped by 4 bases and J by 3 bases, with 5 bases between them. Here the CDR3 DNA reads TGTGCCAGCAGCTCCGCTACAGATACGCAGTATTTT. This gives the protein CASSSATDTQYF. The variable domain in full, with the rest retrieved from reference TRBV7-9 and TRBJ2-3, is DTGVSQNPRHKITKRGQNVTFRCDPISEHNRLYWYRQTLGQGPEFLTYFQNEAQLEKSRLLSDRFSAERPKGSFSTLEIQRTEQGDSAMYLCASSSATDTQYFGPGTRLTVL.

The chain carries TRBV5-6 and TRBJ2-2; D may be TRBD2 (5 bases). The V gene's germline CDR1 is SGHDT and CDR2 YYEEEE. This CDR3 is 14 amino acids long. Trimming took off 0 bases at V and 4 bases at J, with 7 bases between the two ends. The CDR3 DNA follows: TGTGCCAGCAGCTTGGCGGGGATCACCGGGGAGCTGTTTTTT. This encodes CASSLAGITGELFF.

V is TRBV18 and J is TRBJ1-3, with D perhaps TRBD1 (5 bases). V was trimmed by 3 bases and J by 0 bases, leaving 9 bases between them. This CDR3 is built from 15 residues. CDR1 is KGHSH and CDR2 is LQKENI in the germline V gene. The CDR3 here is CASSPYGASGNTIYF. In DNA form, the CDR3 reads TGTGCCAGCTCACCGTACGGGGCCTCTGGAAACACCATATATTTT.

CDR3 sequence reads: CASSIGTGPYEQYF. CDR3 nucleotide sequence: TGTGCCAGCAGTATCGGGACAGGGCCCTACGAGCAGTACTTC. The V gene is TRBV27, the J gene TRBJ2-7; the match to TRBD1 covers 9 bases. This CDR3 has 14 amino acids. Germline V gene sequence: CDR1 MNHEY, CDR2 SMNVEV (reference sequence). The V segment lost 5 bases and the J segment 2 bases; nucleotides outside the gene matches: 4.

J is TRBJ2-5 and V is TRBV7-9, with TRBD1 identical over 9 bases. V shed 1 base and J 4 bases; nucleotides not matched to a gene: 10. The CDR3 runs 17 residues. CDR1 and CDR2 from the germline V gene are SEHNR and FQNEAQ (reference sequence). CDR3 DNA sequence: TGTGCCAGCAGCTTAGATCGCGGGACAGGGAGAGGAGAGACCCAGTACTTC. Protein sequence: CASSLDRGTGRGETQYF.

This sequence joins TRBV28 and TRBJ2-3, with a tentative D call TRBD2 (7 bases). Germline loops: CDR1 MDHEN, CDR2 SYDVKM. The CDR3 runs to 16 residues. Trimming removed 0 bases from V and 1 base from J, with 11 bases in between. The CDR3 loop reads CASSLWGGAGTDTQYF. In DNA form, the CDR3 reads TGTGCCAGCAGTTTATGGGGGGGGGCGGGCACAGATACGCAGTATTTT.

As DNA, the CDR3 is TGTGCCACGGTGGACCTCTACGAGCAGTACTTC. Amino acids: CATVDLYEQYF. The gene calls are TRBV6-6 and TRBJ2-7, with D uncertain. The CDR3 covers 11 residues. V gave up 10 bases and J gave up 3 bases, with 10 bases separating them. Germline values: CDR1 MNHNY, CDR2 SVGAGI (reference sequence).

The V gene is TRBV28, the J gene TRBJ2-7; no firm D call. CDR3 size: 13 residues. Per germline, CDR1 MDHEN and CDR2 SYDVKM. The V end was cut by 5 bases, the J end by 3 bases, with 11 bases between. In DNA, the CDR3 is TGTGCCAGCAGTCCCACGGGTAACTACGAGCAGTACTTC. Its protein product is CASSPTGNYEQYF.

The chain links TRBV4-3 to TRBJ2-2; TRBD1 might be the D (5 bases). V dropped 1 base and J dropped 3 bases, with 9 bases sitting between them. Germline V CDR1 and CDR2: LGHNA, YSLEER. This CDR3 contains 15 residues. The CDR3 region has the DNA TGCGCCAGCAGCCAAGCCGACAGTTACACCGGGGAGCTGTTTTTT. Its protein is CASSQADSYTGELFF.